One and the same sample provided the 32 T cell receptor beta chains below, sequenced in a study of T cells in Graves' hyperthyroidism and ophthalmopathy. Amplified TCR beta CDR3 regions came from RNA transcripts. Primed by the HTBI set, a first-round RT-PCR was run on the TCR CDR3. TCRdb itself ran the multiplex PCR reads through MiXCR, one entry per CDR3 protein. The profile covers 530,000 or so distinct CDR3 sequences, with roughly a quarter appearing a single time and approximately 10% taken by the ten largest. The source material was blood. The source of these receptors is a woman aged 25 to 39 with Graves' ophthalmopathy.

This clonotype was counted ten times or more. The rearrangement joins TRBV5-1 to TRBJ2-7; D may be TRBD1 (5 bases). From germline, CDR1 is SGHRS and CDR2 YFSETQ. The germline V and J ends were trimmed by 0 bases and 2 bases, with 12 bases remaining between them. The CDR3 is 15 amino acids. In nucleotides, the CDR3 is TGCGCCAGCAGCTTGGGTAGGGGCAGAGCCTACGAGCAGTACTTC. It is translated as CASSLGRGRAYEQYF.

In its sample, this clonotype was seen many times. V usage is TRBV27 and J usage is TRBJ1-3; D is unclear. Germline V lookup: CDR1 MNHEY, CDR2 SMNVEV (reference sequence). The V end lost 0 bases, the J end lost 4 bases, and 7 bases lay between the germline ends. CDR3 size: 14 residues. The DNA of the CDR3 is TGTGCCAGCAGTTTATCAGGCAGGGGAAACACCATATATTTT. Translation gives CASSLSGRGNTIYF.

This clonotype was picked up many times. V and J are TRBV6-5 and TRBJ1-2; weak D call: TRBD1 (6 bases). The CDR3 length is 14 residues. Germline V CDR1 and CDR2: MNHEY, SVGAGI. With 2 bases removed from V and 7 bases from J, the gap between germline ends came to 14 bases. The CDR3 loop reads CASSYEGDFLGYTF. The CDR3 DNA follows: TGTGCCAGCAGTTACGAGGGGGACTTCCTTGGCTACACCTTC.

To note about this clonotype: It is likely a read error, because the conserved phenylalanine at the end of the CDR3 is missing. The chain has TRBV6-5 and TRBJ1-2; D gene unclear. The CDR3 runs to 14 residues. CDR1 is MNHEY, CDR2 SVGAGI, per germline. V lost 4 bases to trimming and J lost 4 bases, with 13 bases between them. CDR3 coding DNA: TGTGCCAGCAGTTCGTTAGACGGCGTCTATGGCTACACCTAC. This gives the protein CASSSLDGVYGYTY.

This clonotype was counted ten times or more. The chain couples TRBV24-1 to TRBJ1-1; 7 bases align to TRBD1. This CDR3 contains 13 residues. Germline V gives CDR1 KGHDR, CDR2 SFDVKD. The V gene end was trimmed by 9 bases and the J gene end by 6 bases; junction bases not matched to a gene: 9. The CDR3 DNA reads TGTGCCACCCGCGGGGGAGGGGGCTCTGAAGCTTTCTTT. Its translation: CATRGGGGSEAFF.

The table lists this clonotype with many counts. The V and J genes are TRBV27 and TRBJ2-7; D is undetermined. V was pared by 6 bases and J by 4 bases, with 10 bases between. Germline V CDR1 and CDR2: MNHEY, SMNVEV (reference sequence). CDR3 length equals 12 residues. In DNA form, the CDR3 reads TGTGCCAGCAGACTGACGGAGTACGAGCAGTACTTC. Translation: CASRLTEYEQYF.

About this clonotype: At one end the junction does not follow the germline gene, possibly because of a read error. V gene TRBV7-2 combines with J gene TRBJ2-7; D is uncertain. CDR3 size: 14 residues. CDR1 and CDR2 from the germline V gene are SGHTA and FQGNSA. The CDR3: CASSLVGPSDEQYF. As DNA, the CDR3 is TGTGCCAGCAGCTTAGTAGGGCCCTCCGACGAGCAGTACTTC.

Many counts were recorded for this clonotype. V usage is TRBV12-3 or TRBV12-4 and J usage is TRBJ2-1; 7 bases are a match to TRBD1. V lost 2 bases, J lost 4 bases, and 5 bases stayed unmatched. The CDR3 is 15 residues long. For the CDR3, the DNA is TGTGCCAGCAGTTTAAATCTGGGACAGTACAATGAGCAGTTCTTC. Amino acids: CASSLNLGQYNEQFF.

This CDR3 is CASSDWDRVYEQYF. The CDR3, as DNA: TGTGCCAGCAGCGATTGGGACAGAGTGTACGAGCAGTACTTC. The rearrangement uses TRBV12-3 or TRBV12-4 and TRBJ2-7; 7 bases line up with TRBD1. The CDR3 loop spans 14 amino acids. The trim removed 6 bases at V and 4 bases at J, leaving 9 bases unmatched.

The V and J genes are TRBV11-2 and TRBJ2-5; no clear D gene. Germline CDR1 and CDR2: SGHAT and FQNNGV. This CDR3 spans 11 amino acids. Between the trimmed V and J ends, which lost 3 bases and 7 bases, there was a span of 6 bases. This CDR3 reads CASSFPGTQYF. The CDR3 DNA reads TGTGCCAGCAGCTTTCCCGGGACCCAGTACTTC.

The sample holds many counts of this clonotype. The V and J genes are TRBV6-5 and TRBJ1-2; D remains unclear. CDR3 size: 15 residues. Germline CDR1 MNHEY, CDR2 SVGAGI. V was clipped by 0 bases and J by 0 bases, with 8 bases between them. CDR3 DNA: TGTGCCAGCAGTTACTCAAGTGGTGCTAACTATGGCTACACCTTC. Translation gives CASSYSSGANYGYTF.

This clonotype was counted a few times. The V gene is TRBV5-1, the J gene TRBJ2-7; perhaps TRBD1 as D (5 bases). The CDR3 spans 12 residues. CDR1 and CDR2 from the germline V gene are SGHRS and YFSETQ. Between the trimmed V and J ends, which lost 2 bases and 5 bases, there was a span of 8 bases. CDR3 residues: CASSFETDEQYF. The CDR3 DNA reads as TGCGCCAGCAGCTTCGAGACAGACGAGCAGTACTTC.

This clonotype has ten or more counts. The chain employs TRBV29-1 and TRBJ1-1; the match to TRBD1 covers 8 bases. CDR1 is SQVTM and CDR2 is ANQGSEA in the germline V gene. The CDR3 runs 16 residues. Trimming cost V 7 bases and J 4 bases; bases outside gene matches: 17. CDR3 nucleotide sequence: TGCAGCGCCTCGACAGGGGTGGGTTGGTCTAGCACTGAAGCTTTCTTT. This codes for CSASTGVGWSSTEAFF.

There are many counts of this clonotype. The chain has TRBV6-5 and TRBJ1-5; D possibly corresponds to TRBD1 (5 bases). The length of the CDR3 is 16 residues. V was clipped by 1 base and J by 3 bases, with 13 bases between them. Germline CDR1 reads MNHEY; CDR2 reads SVGAGI. The CDR3 spells CASSYLGPRDNQPQHF. The CDR3 DNA is TGTGCCAGCAGTTACTTAGGACCCAGGGACAATCAGCCCCAGCATTTT.

This clonotype showed up many times. The J gene is TRBJ1-1, the V gene TRBV19; D is ambiguous. Germline CDR1 and CDR2: LNHDA and SQIVND (reference sequence). The CDR3 is made up of 16 amino acids. V lost 3 bases, J lost 3 bases, and 17 bases lay in between. The CDR3 reads CASSIIRGRMDTEAFF. The CDR3 coding sequence is TGTGCCAGTAGTATCATCCGAGGCAGGATGGACACTGAAGCTTTCTTT. Complete variable domain (other parts from reference TRBV19 and TRBJ1-1): DGGITQSPKYLFRKEGQNVTLSCEQNLNHDAMYWYRQDPGQGLRLIYYSQIVNDFQKGDIAEGYSVSREKKESFPLTVTSAQKNPTAFYLCASSIIRGRMDTEAFFGQGTRLTVV.

The table lists this clonotype with many counts. CDR3 residues: CSARDLRQTGYGYTF. The CDR3 DNA reads TGCAGTGCTAGAGACCTGCGGCAGACGGGGTATGGCTACACCTTC. The rearrangement joins TRBV20-1 to TRBJ1-2; no reliable D call. The germline CDR1 and CDR2 sequences are DFQATT and SNEGSKA (reference sequence). This CDR3 contains 15 residues. The V gene lost 0 bases and the J gene lost 5 bases, with 16 bases spanning the gap.

This clonotype appeared many times. This chain joins TRBV10-3 and TRBJ2-7, with D possibly being TRBD1 (6 bases). This CDR3 comprises 15 residues. The germline V gene encodes CDR1 ENHRY and CDR2 SYGVKD. Deletions cut 0 bases from V and 0 bases from J, with 9 bases between. CDR3 coding DNA: TGTGCCATCAGTGAGTCAGCAGGGGACTCCTACGAGCAGTACTTC. Translating gives CAISESAGDSYEQYF.

This clonotype was counted a few times. The chain uses TRBV12-3 or TRBV12-4 and TRBJ2-7, with D tentatively TRBD1 (6 bases). Trimming removed 6 bases at V and 2 bases at J, with 11 bases between. The CDR3 spans 13 residues. In DNA, the CDR3 is TGTGCCAGCAGAAATACAGGGACCTACGAGCAGTACTTC. Its translation is CASRNTGTYEQYF.

This clonotype has a handful of counts. The chain recombines TRBV6-2 or TRBV6-3 with TRBJ2-5; D is undetermined. Germline loops: CDR1 MNHEY, CDR2 SVGEGT. The CDR3 runs to 10 residues. V lost 7 bases to trimming and J lost 4 bases, with 4 bases between them. The CDR3 DNA reads TGTGCCAGCACCGGAGAGACCCAGTACTTC. This sequence encodes CASTGETQYF.

This clonotype has ten or more counts. The chain carries TRBV11-2 and TRBJ2-7; tentative D call: TRBD2 (5 bases). The V gene lost 4 bases and the J gene lost 3 bases, with 16 bases spanning the gap. Germline lookup yields CDR1 SGHAT and CDR2 FQNNGV. There are 15 residues in the CDR3. The CDR3 sequence is CASSSNLGRGYEQYF. CDR3 DNA sequence: TGTGCCAGCAGCTCAAATCTCGGACGGGGCTACGAGCAGTACTTC.

This clonotype was picked up many times. This chain connects TRBV9 to TRBJ2-3; 7 positions match TRBD2. The CDR3 has 14 amino acids. Germline-derived CDR1 and CDR2 are SGDLS and YYNGEE. The V segment lost 4 bases and the J segment 2 bases; nucleotides outside the gene matches: 4. The DNA of the CDR3 is TGTGCCAGCAGCCCTCGGGGGGTCACAGATACGCAGTATTTT. This encodes CASSPRGVTDTQYF.

This clonotype has more than one count but fewer than ten. The chain recombines TRBV7-3 with TRBJ2-6; D unresolved. V lost 5 bases, J lost 1 base, and 9 bases lay in between. The CDR3 spans 15 residues. Germline values: CDR1 SGHTA, CDR2 FQGTGA. For the CDR3, the DNA is TGTGCCAGCAGCAAGACACTTTCTGGGGCCAACGTCCTGACTTTC. Its protein product is CASSKTLSGANVLTF.

Ten or more counts support this clonotype. V usage is TRBV20-1 and J usage is TRBJ1-1; no firm D call. CDR1 is DFQATT and CDR2 is SNEGSKA in the germline V gene (reference sequence). The CDR3 is 13 residues long. Deletions cut 2 bases from V and 0 bases from J, with 7 bases between. The CDR3 region is CSARRGLNTEAFF. The CDR3 nucleotides are TGCAGTGCTAGACGAGGGCTGAACACTGAAGCTTTCTTT.

This clonotype occurred many times. This CDR3 reads CASAAGATWSYEQYF. CDR3 nucleotides: TGCGCCAGCGCGGCAGGGGCCACGTGGTCGTACGAGCAGTACTTC. The chain uses TRBV10-2 and TRBJ2-7; TRBD1 might be the D (6 bases). The CDR3 spans 15 residues. Germline V CDR1 and CDR2: WSHSY, SAAADI. The V end was cut by 8 bases, the J end by 4 bases, with 21 bases between.

The gene calls are TRBV7-8 and TRBJ2-3, with D perhaps TRBD1 (6 bases). From germline, CDR1 is SGHVS and CDR2 FQNEAQ. This CDR3 is 13 amino acids long. The V gene lost 10 bases and the J gene lost 3 bases, with 14 bases spanning the gap. CDR3 nucleotide sequence: TGTGCCACCGGTGGTAGGGGGACAGATACGCAGTATTTT. Its protein is CATGGRGTDTQYF. The variable domain in full, completed from reference TRBV7-8 and TRBJ2-3, reads GAGVSQSPRYKVAKRGQDVALRCDPISGHVSLFWYQQALGQGPEFLTYFQNEAQLDKSGLPSDRFFAERPEGSVSTLKIQRTQQEDSAVYLCATGGRGTDTQYFGPGTRLTVL.

This clonotype was seen at least ten times. The chain employs TRBV19 and TRBJ2-7; D is unclear. The CDR3 is made up of 13 amino acids. The V end lost 5 bases, the J end lost 2 bases, and 10 bases lay between the germline ends. Germline loops: CDR1 LNHDA, CDR2 SQIVND (reference sequence). This CDR3 is CASSVGVPYEQYF. The DNA of the CDR3 is TGTGCCAGTAGTGTTGGCGTTCCCTACGAGCAGTACTTC.

This clonotype was recorded many times. This chain connects TRBV12-3 or TRBV12-4 to TRBJ2-5, with 11 bases identical to TRBD1. This CDR3 is built from 14 residues. Trimming took 3 bases from V and 5 from J; bases not matched to a gene: 2. Here the CDR3 reads CASSFRDRGETQYF. CDR3 coding DNA: TGTGCCAGCAGTTTTCGGGACAGGGGGGAGACCCAGTACTTC.

Ten or more counts support this clonotype. This chain links TRBV2 with TRBJ2-7, with D uncertain. The V end was cut by 3 bases, the J end by 2 bases, with 5 bases between. The CDR3 has 12 residues. The germline CDR1 and CDR2 sequences are SNHLY and FYNNEI. The CDR3 loop is CASSELAYEQYF. In nucleotides, the CDR3 is TGTGCCAGCAGTGAGTTGGCCTACGAGCAGTACTTC.

V is TRBV6-1 and J is TRBJ2-5; D ambiguous. V was pared by 2 bases and J by 4 bases, with 11 bases between. CDR3 length: 14 amino acids. Germline V gene lookup returns CDR1 MNHNS and CDR2 SASEGT. CDR3 amino acids: CASSELGLGETQYF. DNA of the CDR3: TGTGCCAGCAGTGAACTTGGTCTCGGAGAGACCCAGTACTTC.

This clonotype has a count of ten or more. DNA of the CDR3: TGTGCCAGCAGAACCACGGACAGGATGGGGGGGGAGACCCAGTACTTC. It codes for CASRTTDRMGGETQYF. J is TRBJ2-5 and V is TRBV27, with D possibly being TRBD1 or TRBD2 (7 bases each). The CDR3 is 16 residues long. The V end lost 6 bases, the J end lost 5 bases, and 22 bases lay between the germline ends. Germline V CDR1 and CDR2: MNHEY, SMNVEV (reference sequence).

This clonotype was seen many times. V and J are TRBV18 and TRBJ2-7; tentatively, D is TRBD2 (6 bases). CDR1 KGHSH and CDR2 LQKENI come from the germline V gene. V gave up 6 bases and J gave up 4 bases, with 16 bases separating them. CDR3 size: 14 residues. In nucleotides, the CDR3 is TGTGCCAGCTCCCGAGGCGGGGCCCTATACGAGCAGTACTTC. The encoded protein is CASSRGGALYEQYF.

The chain employs TRBV2 and TRBJ2-7, with D perhaps TRBD2 (7 bases). Trimming removed 7 bases from V and 4 bases from J, with 14 bases in between. Looked up from germline, CDR1 is SNHLY and CDR2 is FYNNEI. CDR3 length: 13 amino acids. The CDR3 region has the DNA TGTGCCAGCAACAGGGAGGGTGATTACGAGCAGTACTTC. As protein: CASNREGDYEQYF.